This T cell receptor beta chain was sequenced for a study of control samples from healthy donors and cancer patients (dated by TCRdb to 2020 to 2021). The method behind the library was the immunoSEQ multiplex PCR assay. In its TCRdb copy, this immuneACCESS table keeps in-frame sequences only and misses some clones. Where compared with another copy, unresolved V genes explain less than half of these, and the others have no known cause. A total of approximately 58,000 clones appear in this sample, around 87% of them only once. The ten largest clones add up to roughly 13% of the sample. Concerning this clone itself: Its antigen is not yet known. The record has no base qualities; no much larger clone is one base away.

Trimming takes 4 bases from V and 8 bases from J, and the germline ends sit 15 bases apart. Measured from the cysteine to the phenylalanine, the CDR3 is 14 residues long. Just the 42-base CDR3 DNA is kept, in frame starting at base 1. Sequences LNHDA (CDR1) and SQIVND (CDR2) are obtained from the germline V gene (reference sequence). The sequence links TRBV19 to TRBJ2-1; TRBD2 is a weak D gene call, 6 bases matching. Specimen: PBMCs. This clonotype originated in a woman aged 60-75 years with lung cancer. The DNA is as follows: TGTGCCAGTAGTACTCGCCGACTAGTCTATGAGCAGTTCTTC. Its translation is CASSTRRLVYEQFF. Outside the CDR3, residues come from the reference TRBV19 and TRBJ2-1 proteins, so the full variable domain is: DGGITQSPKYLFRKEGQNVTLSCEQNLNHDAMYWYRQDPGQGLRLIYYSQIVNDFQKGDIAEGYSVSREKKESFPLTVTSAQKNPTAFYLCASSTRRLVYEQFFGPGTRLTVL.